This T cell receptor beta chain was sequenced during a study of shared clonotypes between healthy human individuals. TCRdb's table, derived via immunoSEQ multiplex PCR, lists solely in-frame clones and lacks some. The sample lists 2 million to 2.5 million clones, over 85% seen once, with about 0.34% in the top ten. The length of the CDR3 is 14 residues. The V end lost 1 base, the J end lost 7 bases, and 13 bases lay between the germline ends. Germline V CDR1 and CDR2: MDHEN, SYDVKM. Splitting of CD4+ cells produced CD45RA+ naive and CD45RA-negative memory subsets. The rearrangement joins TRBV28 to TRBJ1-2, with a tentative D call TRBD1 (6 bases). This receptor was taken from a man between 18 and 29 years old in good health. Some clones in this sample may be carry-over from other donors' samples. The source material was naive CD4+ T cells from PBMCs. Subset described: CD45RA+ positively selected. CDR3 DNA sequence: TGTGCCAGCAGTTTATCGGCAGGGGTGGGTGGCTACACCTTC. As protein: CASSLSAGVGGYTF.